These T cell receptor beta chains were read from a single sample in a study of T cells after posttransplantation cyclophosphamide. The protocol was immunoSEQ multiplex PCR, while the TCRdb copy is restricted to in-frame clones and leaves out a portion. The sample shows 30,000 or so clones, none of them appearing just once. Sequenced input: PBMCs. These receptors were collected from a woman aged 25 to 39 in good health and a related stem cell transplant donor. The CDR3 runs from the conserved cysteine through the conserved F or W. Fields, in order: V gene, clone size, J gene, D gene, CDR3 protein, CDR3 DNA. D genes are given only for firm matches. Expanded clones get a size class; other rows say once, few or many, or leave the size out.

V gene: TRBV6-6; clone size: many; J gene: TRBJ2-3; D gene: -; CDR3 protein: CASSLTWPYSTDTQYF; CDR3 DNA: TGTGCCAGCAGCCTGACTTGGCCCTACAGCACAGATACGCAGTATTTT
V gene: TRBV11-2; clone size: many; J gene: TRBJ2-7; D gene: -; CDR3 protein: CASSISYEQYF; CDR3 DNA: TGTGCCAGCAGCATATCCTACGAGCAGTACTTC
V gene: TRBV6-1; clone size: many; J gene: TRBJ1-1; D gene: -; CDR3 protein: CASSLRQAEAFF; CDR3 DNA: TGTGCCAGCAGTCTCCGACAGGCTGAAGCTTTCTTT
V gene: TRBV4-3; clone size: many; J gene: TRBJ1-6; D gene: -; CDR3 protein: CASSLIRGSNSPLHF; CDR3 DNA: TGCGCCAGCAGCCTTATTAGGGGGAGTAATTCACCCCTCCACTTT
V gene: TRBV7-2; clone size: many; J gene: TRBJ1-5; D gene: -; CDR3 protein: CASSPPRGSNQPQHF; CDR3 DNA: TGTGCCAGCAGCCCCCCGCGGGGGTCCAATCAGCCCCAGCATTTT
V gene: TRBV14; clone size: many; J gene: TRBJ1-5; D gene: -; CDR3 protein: CASSQALATEYQPQHF; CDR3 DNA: TGTGCCAGCAGCCAAGCTTTAGCGACGGAGTATCAGCCCCAGCATTTT
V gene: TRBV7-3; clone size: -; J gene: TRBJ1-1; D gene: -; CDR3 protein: CASSLGGGQITEAFF; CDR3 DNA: TGTGCCAGCAGCTTGGGGGGGGGCCAGATTACTGAAGCTTTCTTT
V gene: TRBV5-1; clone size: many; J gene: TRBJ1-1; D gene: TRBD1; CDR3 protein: CASSSDRDSGAFF; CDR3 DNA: TGCGCCAGCAGCTCCGACAGGGATTCGGGAGCTTTCTTT
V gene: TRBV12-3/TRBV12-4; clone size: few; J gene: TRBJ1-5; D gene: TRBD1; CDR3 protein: CASSPGDRGRWQPQHF; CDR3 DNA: TGTGCCAGCAGTCCGGGGGACAGGGGGCGTTGGCAGCCCCAGCATTTT
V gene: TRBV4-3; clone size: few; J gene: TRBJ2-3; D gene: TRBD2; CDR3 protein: CASSPERGNTQYF; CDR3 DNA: TGCGCCAGCAGCCCCGAGCGGGGGAATACGCAGTATTTT
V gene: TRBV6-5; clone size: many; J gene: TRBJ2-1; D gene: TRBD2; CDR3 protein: CASWAGGEQFF; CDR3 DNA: TGTGCCAGCTGGGCGGGGGGCGAGCAGTTCTTC
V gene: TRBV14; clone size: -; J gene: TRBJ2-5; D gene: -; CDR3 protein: CASSQGRQGTETQYF; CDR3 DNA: TGTGCCAGCAGCCAAGGCCGCCAGGGCACAGAGACCCAGTACTTC
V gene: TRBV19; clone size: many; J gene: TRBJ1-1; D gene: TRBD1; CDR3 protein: CASTPGQGNAEAFF; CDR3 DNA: TGTGCCAGTACCCCGGGACAGGGTAACGCTGAAGCTTTCTTT
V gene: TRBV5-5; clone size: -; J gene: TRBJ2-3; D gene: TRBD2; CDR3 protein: CASKAPGGTDTQYF; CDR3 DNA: TGTGCCAGCAAAGCCCCGGGGGGAACAGATACGCAGTATTTT
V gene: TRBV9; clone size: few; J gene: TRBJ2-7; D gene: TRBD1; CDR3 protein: CASSPHPTGTGGSYEQYF; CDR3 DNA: TGTGCCAGCAGCCCTCACCCGACCGGGACAGGGGGCTCCTACGAGCAGTACTTC
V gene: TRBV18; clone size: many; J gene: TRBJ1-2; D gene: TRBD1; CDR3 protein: CASSDRGHAYGYTF; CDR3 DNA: TGTGCCAGCTCAGACAGGGGGCATGCCTATGGCTACACCTTC
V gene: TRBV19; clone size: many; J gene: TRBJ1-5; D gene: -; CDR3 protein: CASSLRQLLNQPQHF; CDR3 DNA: TGTGCCAGTAGTTTGAGACAGTTGCTCAATCAGCCCCAGCATTTT
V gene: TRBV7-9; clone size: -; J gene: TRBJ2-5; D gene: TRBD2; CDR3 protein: CASSLAMGLAGETQYF; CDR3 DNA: TGTGCCAGCAGCTTAGCGATGGGACTAGCGGGGGAGACCCAGTACTTC
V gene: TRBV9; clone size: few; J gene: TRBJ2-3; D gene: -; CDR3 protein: CASSVGQGAVDTQYF; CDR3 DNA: TGTGCCAGCAGCGTAGGGCAGGGTGCTGTAGATACGCAGTATTTT
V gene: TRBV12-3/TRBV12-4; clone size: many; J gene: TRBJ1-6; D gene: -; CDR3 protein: CASSLVGESNSPLHF; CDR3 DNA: TGTGCCAGCAGTTTAGTAGGGGAGAGTAATTCACCCCTCCACTTT
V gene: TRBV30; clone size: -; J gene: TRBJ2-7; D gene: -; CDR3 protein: CAWTGAQNYEQYF; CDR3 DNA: TGTGCCTGGACAGGGGCCCAGAACTACGAGCAGTACTTC
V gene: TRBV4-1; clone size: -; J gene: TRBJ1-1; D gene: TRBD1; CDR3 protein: CASSHRTGGNTQAFF; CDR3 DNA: TGCGCCAGCAGCCACCGGACAGGGGGCAACACTCAAGCTTTCTTT
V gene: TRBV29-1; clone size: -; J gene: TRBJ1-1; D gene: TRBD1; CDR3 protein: CSVRTGGVTEAFF; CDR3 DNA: TGCAGCGTGCGGACAGGGGGCGTCACTGAAGCTTTCTTT
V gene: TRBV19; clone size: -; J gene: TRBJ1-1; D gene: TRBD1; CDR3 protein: CASSIDPGTALNTEAFF; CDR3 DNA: TGTGCCAGTAGTATAGACCCCGGGACAGCCTTGAACACTGAAGCTTTCTTT
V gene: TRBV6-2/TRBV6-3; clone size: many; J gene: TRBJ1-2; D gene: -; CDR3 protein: CASSYALGSRNYGYTF; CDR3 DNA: TGTGCCAGCAGTTACGCCCTAGGCAGTCGGAACTATGGCTACACCTTC
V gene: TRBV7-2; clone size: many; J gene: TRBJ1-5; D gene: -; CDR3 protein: CASSPQGRSNQPQHF; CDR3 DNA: TGTGCCAGCAGCCCCCAGGGCCGTAGCAATCAGCCCCAGCATTTT
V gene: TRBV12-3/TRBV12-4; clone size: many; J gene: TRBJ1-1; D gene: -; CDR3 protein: CASSLGGGNTEAFF; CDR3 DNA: TGTGCCAGCAGTTTAGGCGGGGGGAACACTGAAGCTTTCTTT
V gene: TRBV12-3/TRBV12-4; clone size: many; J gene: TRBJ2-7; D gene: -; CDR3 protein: CASSLGGPYEQYF; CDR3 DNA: TGTGCCAGCAGTTTGGGGGGACCCTACGAGCAGTACTTC
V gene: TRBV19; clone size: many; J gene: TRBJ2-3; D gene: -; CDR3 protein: CASSIDRGDTQYF; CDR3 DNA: TGTGCCAGTAGTATTGACCGGGGAGATACGCAGTATTTT
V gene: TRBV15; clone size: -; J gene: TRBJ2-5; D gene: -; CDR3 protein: CATSRGLGGAETQYF; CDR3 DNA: TGTGCCACCAGCAGAGGATTGGGGGGGGCTGAGACCCAGTACTTC
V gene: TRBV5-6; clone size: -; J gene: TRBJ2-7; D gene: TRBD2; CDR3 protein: CASSLGSGGYEQYF; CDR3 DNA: TGTGCCAGCAGCTTGGGGAGCGGGGGTTACGAGCAGTACTTC
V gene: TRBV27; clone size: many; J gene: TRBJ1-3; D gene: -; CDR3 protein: CASSPRGLLSGNTIYF; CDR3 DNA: TGTGCCAGCAGCCCCCGGGGTCTCCTCTCTGGAAACACCATATATTTT
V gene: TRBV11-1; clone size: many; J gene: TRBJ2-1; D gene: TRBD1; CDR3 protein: CASSLDRGPYNEQFF; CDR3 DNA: TGTGCCAGCAGCTTAGACAGGGGTCCCTACAATGAGCAGTTCTTC
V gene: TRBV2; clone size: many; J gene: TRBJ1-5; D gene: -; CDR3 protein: CASRLDRFSNQPQHF; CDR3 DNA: TGTGCCAGCAGACTTGACAGGTTTAGCAATCAGCCCCAGCATTTT
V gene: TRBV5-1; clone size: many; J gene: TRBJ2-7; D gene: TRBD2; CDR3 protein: CASSPRLAGGHEQYF; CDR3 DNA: TGCGCCAGCAGCCCGAGACTAGCGGGGGGACACGAGCAGTACTTC
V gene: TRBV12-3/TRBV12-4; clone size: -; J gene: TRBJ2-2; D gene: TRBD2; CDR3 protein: CASSPLAGGPTGELFF; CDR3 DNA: TGTGCCAGCAGTCCGTTAGCGGGGGGGCCAACCGGGGAGCTGTTTTTT
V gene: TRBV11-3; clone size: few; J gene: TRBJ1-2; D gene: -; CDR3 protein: CASSLGALDRLTF; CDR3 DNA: TGTGCCAGCAGCTTAGGGGCACTAGATCGGCTGACCTTC